This T cell receptor beta chain was recorded in a study of blood T cells in healthy people across ages. Study summary: About one barcoded beta molecule per two T cells came from capture by template switching. Regarding the study as a whole: Naive T cell percentage strongly correlated with TCR beta diversity.

Individuals who donated were healthy Caucasians from Russia aged about 6 to 100. This clonotype was recorded a few times. The target antigen is unknown. The CDR3 length is 14 residues. The germline V and J ends were trimmed by 5 bases and 5 bases, with 15 bases remaining between them. Germline V gene data show CDR1 as MNHEY and CDR2 as SVGAGI. Then a second PCR, running about 7 to 11 cycles, was carried out with a sample-barcoded 5' primer and a J-beta primer mix. A single record per CDR3 protein comes from TCRdb applying MiXCR to the 5' RACE reads. The sample includes about 1,000,000 distinct CDR3 sequences, 45% of them seen just once.

The V and J genes are TRBV6-5 and TRBJ1-1, with D uncertain. The receptor was isolated from a woman in her fifties or sixties in good health. Sequencing was carried out using blood. The CDR3 protein is CASSPGGGGTEAFF. The CDR3 DNA sequence: TGTGCCAGCAGTCCCGGAGGTGGTGGGACTGAAGCTTTCTTT.